What follows is one TCR beta chain and its context. Its specificity is not known. The PCR contained 60 Vbeta and 13 Jbeta primers. Sequencing used immunoSEQ multiplex PCR; TCRdb keeps in-frame clones, though not all of them. The repertoire consists of more than 200,000 clones, with approximately 80% occurring once and the leading ten covering approximately 0.22%. This entry is derived from a study of cytomegalovirus exposure and HLA in healthy donors. Study results and caveats: The majority of CMV-associated TCR beta chains were reported as apparently HLA-restricted in a later analysis. Rates of TCR association differed by HLA locus in a later analysis, with DRB1 highest and HLA-C lowest. Presence/absence analyses rested on an assumption that sequencing depth was roughly uniform across donors. A missense variant in DCLRE1C was later tied to TCR beta V- and J-gene trimming.

Germline trimming cut 0 bases from V and 2 bases from J; bases unmatched to any gene: 1. The CDR3 totals 15 residues. The germline V gene encodes CDR1 LGHNA and CDR2 YNFKEQ. Material: PBMCs. The chain uses TRBV4-2 and TRBJ1-3; 7 bases are a match to TRBD1. The TCR comes from a girl aged 2 to 10 in good health and CMV-seronegative. The CDR3 loop is CASSQEGGAGNTIYF. CDR3 in DNA: TGTGCCAGCAGCCAAGAAGGGGGCGCTGGAAACACCATATATTTT.